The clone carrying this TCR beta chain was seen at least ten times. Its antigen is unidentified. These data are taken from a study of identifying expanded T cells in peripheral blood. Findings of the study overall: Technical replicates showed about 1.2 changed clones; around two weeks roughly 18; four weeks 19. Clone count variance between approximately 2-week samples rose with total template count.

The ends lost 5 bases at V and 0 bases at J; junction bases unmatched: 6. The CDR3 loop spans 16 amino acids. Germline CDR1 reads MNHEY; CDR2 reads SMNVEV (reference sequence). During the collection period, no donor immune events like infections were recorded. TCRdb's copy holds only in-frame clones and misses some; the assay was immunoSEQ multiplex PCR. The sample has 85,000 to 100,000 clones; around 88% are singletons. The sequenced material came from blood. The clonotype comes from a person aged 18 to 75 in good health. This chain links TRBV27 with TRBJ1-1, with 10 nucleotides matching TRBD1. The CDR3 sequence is CASSPGTGAMNTEAFF. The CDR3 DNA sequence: TGTGCCAGCAGTCCCGGGACAGGGGCAATGAACACTGAAGCTTTCTTT.